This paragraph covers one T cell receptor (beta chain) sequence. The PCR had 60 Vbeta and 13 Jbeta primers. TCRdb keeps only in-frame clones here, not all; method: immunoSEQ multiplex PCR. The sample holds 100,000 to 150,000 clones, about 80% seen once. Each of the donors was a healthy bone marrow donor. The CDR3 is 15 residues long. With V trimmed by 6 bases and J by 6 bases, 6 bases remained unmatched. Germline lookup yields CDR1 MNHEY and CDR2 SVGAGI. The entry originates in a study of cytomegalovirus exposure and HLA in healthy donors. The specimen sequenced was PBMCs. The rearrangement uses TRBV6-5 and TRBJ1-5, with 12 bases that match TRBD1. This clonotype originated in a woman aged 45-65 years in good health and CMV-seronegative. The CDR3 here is CASRPGQGASQPQHF. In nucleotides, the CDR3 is TGTGCCAGCAGACCGGGACAGGGGGCGTCTCAGCCCCAGCATTTT.